These 26 T cell receptor beta chains originate from one sample sequenced in a study of type 1 and type 2 diabetes patients. Amplification started from genomic DNA. Multiplex PCR with 30 forward and 13 reverse primers amplified the TCR beta CDR3. TCRdb independently ran MiXCR on the multiplex PCR reads; one entry per CDR3 protein. The sample lists 250,000 or so distinct CDR3 sequences, roughly 44% seen once, with roughly 13% in the top ten. The sequencing sample was made of peripheral blood mononuclear cells (PBMCs). Every receptor here comes from a man in his late teens or twenties with type 2 diabetes.

The chain joins TRBV6-5 to TRBJ2-2; D perhaps matches TRBD1 (6 bases). The CDR3 covers 16 residues. Germline V gives CDR1 MNHEY, CDR2 SVGAGI. The germline V and J ends were trimmed by 6 bases and 0 bases, with 14 bases remaining between them. The CDR3 DNA reads TGTGCCAGCAGAGAAACAGGGACGCCGAACACCGGGGAGCTGTTTTTT. Residues: CASRETGTPNTGELFF.

This clonotype has more than one count but fewer than ten. V usage is TRBV7-8 and J usage is TRBJ1-1; D not certain. Germline CDR1 reads SGHVS; CDR2 reads FQNEAQ. Trimming removed 2 bases from V and 0 bases from J, with 10 bases in between. This CDR3 is 15 amino acids long. The CDR3 DNA sequence: TGTGCCAGCAGCTTAAGCCGGGATTTGAACACTGAAGCTTTCTTT. Its translation: CASSLSRDLNTEAFF. Combining the CDR3 with reference TRBV7-8 and TRBJ1-1 gives the whole variable domain GAGVSQSPRYKVAKRGQDVALRCDPISGHVSLFWYQQALGQGPEFLTYFQNEAQLDKSGLPSDRFFAERPEGSVSTLKIQRTQQEDSAVYLCASSLSRDLNTEAFFGQGTRLTVV.

This clonotype appeared a few times. This chain joins TRBV5-1 and TRBJ1-2, with D possibly matching TRBD1 (6 bases). Germline CDR1 SGHRS, CDR2 YFSETQ. The CDR3 extends over 13 amino acids. Trimming stripped 6 bases from V and 8 bases from J, with 17 bases between. CDR3: CASTEGGARGYTF. Written as DNA, the CDR3 is TGCGCCAGCACCGAGGGGGGAGCTAGGGGCTACACCTTC.

The chain recombines TRBV10-2 with TRBJ1-6; possible D gene TRBD1, 5 bases. CDR1 is WSHSY, CDR2 SAAADI, per germline. V lost 2 bases, J lost 6 bases, and 11 bases lay in between. The CDR3 consists of 15 residues. CDR3 loop: CASSEQGPGNSPLHF. CDR3 coding DNA: TGCGCCAGCAGTGAGCAGGGCCCGGGTAATTCACCCCTCCACTTT.

This clonotype was seen a few times. The V gene is TRBV30, the J gene TRBJ2-1; 10 positions agree with TRBD2. Germline V gives CDR1 GTSNPN, CDR2 SVGIG (reference sequence). CDR3 size: 12 residues. Trimming removed 2 bases from V and 10 bases from J; junction bases left unmatched: 2. The CDR3 DNA is TGTGCCTGGAGTTTTAGCGGGAGGGAGCAGTTCTTC. Protein product: CAWSFSGREQFF.

This clonotype appeared a single time. The CDR3 ends on some other residue instead of the conserved phenylalanine or tryptophan, so this is likely a read error. The J gene is TRBJ2-7, the V gene TRBV19, with TRBD1 identical over 10 bases. From germline, CDR1 is LNHDA and CDR2 SQIVND (reference sequence). The V and J ends lost 10 bases and 5 bases, in that order; junction bases with no gene match: 11. This CDR3 has 14 residues. The CDR3 DNA reads TGTGCCACCCAGGCGACAGGGGGCATCCACGAGCAGTACTCC. Translating it yields CATQATGGIHEQYS.

The gene calls are TRBV15 and TRBJ1-5; D gene uncertain. From germline, CDR1 is LNHNV and CDR2 YYDKDF (reference sequence). The CDR3 sequence is 13 residues long. Between the trimmed V and J ends, which lost 8 bases and 7 bases, there was a span of 15 bases. In nucleotides, the CDR3 is TGTGCCACCTCTTATGAGGAGAAGCAGCCCCAGCATTTT. This translates into CATSYEEKQPQHF.

The rearrangement uses TRBV9 and TRBJ2-7, with 12 bases that match TRBD2. CDR1 and CDR2 (germline): SGDLS, YYNGEE. Trimming at V came to 4 bases and at J to 5 bases, leaving 10 bases not matched to a gene. This CDR3 is 16 amino acids long. The CDR3 loop reads CASSSQTSGSLDEQYF. CDR3 nucleotide sequence: TGTGCCAGCAGCTCGCAGACTAGCGGGAGTCTCGACGAGCAGTACTTC.

This rearrangement joins TRBV6-1 to TRBJ2-7; TRBD2 aligns across 13 bases. The germline V gene has CDR1 MNHNS and CDR2 SASEGT. This CDR3 contains 16 residues. The ends lost 10 bases at V and 5 bases at J; junction bases unmatched: 14. For the CDR3, the DNA is TGTGCCACTTCTCGGACTAGCGGGAGTGCCGGGGACGAGCAGTACTTC. This sequence encodes CATSRTSGSAGDEQYF.

The genes are TRBV19 and TRBJ2-3; D is uncertain. V lost 0 bases and J 5 bases, leaving 6 bases between the germline ends. CDR1 and CDR2 (germline): LNHDA, SQIVND (reference sequence). The CDR3 spans 13 residues. CDR3 sequence: CASSIEVGDTQYF. CDR3 in DNA: TGTGCCAGTAGTATAGAAGTGGGAGATACGCAGTATTTT.

The chain couples TRBV2 to TRBJ1-6; no firm D call. CDR3 length: 13 residues. With 6 bases removed from V and 7 bases from J, the gap between germline ends came to 10 bases. Looked up from germline, CDR1 is SNHLY and CDR2 is FYNNEI. The CDR3 region has the DNA TGTGCCAGCAGCGCCCCAGGCAATTCACCCCTCCACTTT. Translated: CASSAPGNSPLHF.

V and J are TRBV20-1 and TRBJ2-7; 7 positions match TRBD1. This CDR3 spans 16 amino acids. V lost 2 bases, J lost 7 bases, and 17 bases stayed unmatched. CDR1 and CDR2 (germline): DFQATT, SNEGSKA (reference sequence). CDR3 in DNA: TGCAGTGCTAGATCCATCTCCTCGGCAGGGGGAAATGAGCAGTACTTC. Translated, it gives CSARSISSAGGNEQYF.

Turning to this clonotype: The conserved final phenylalanine or tryptophan is absent from the CDR3, which likely points to a read error. The V and J genes are TRBV19 and TRBJ1-2; D is unclear. V was clipped by 10 bases and J by 7 bases, with 22 bases between them. The CDR3 loop spans 14 amino acids. The germline gives CDR1 LNHDA, CDR2 SQIVND (reference sequence). The CDR3 DNA is TGTGCCACAAGTGGCCGGTTGCCCTCGGGTGGCTACACCCTC. Translation gives CATSGRLPSGGYTL.

This clonotype was counted ten times or more. The gene calls are TRBV15 and TRBJ1-1, with D uncertain. The CDR3 loop spans 15 amino acids. With 0 bases removed from V and 8 bases from J, the gap between germline ends came to 16 bases. Germline V lookup: CDR1 LNHNV, CDR2 YYDKDF (reference sequence). DNA for the CDR3: TGTGCCACCAGCAGAGATCCCCGAAACCACGGAGAAGCTTTCTTT. Translated: CATSRDPRNHGEAFF.

The chain employs TRBV5-4 and TRBJ1-5; D is possibly TRBD1 (6 bases). Trimming removed 4 bases from V and 6 bases from J, with 14 bases in between. The germline V gene has CDR1 SGHNT and CDR2 YYREEE (reference sequence). The CDR3 runs to 14 residues. The CDR3 DNA is TGTGCCAGCAGCGCGGACAGTTCGGCTCAGCCCCAGCATTTT. It translates to CASSADSSAQPQHF. The whole variable domain, filled in from reference TRBV5-4 and TRBJ1-5, reads ETGVTQSPTHLIKTRGQQVTLRCSSQSGHNTVSWYQQALGQGPQFIFQYYREEENGRGNFPPRFSGLQFPNYSSELNVNALELDDSALYLCASSADSSAQPQHFGDGTRLSIL.

The chain recombines TRBV5-1 with TRBJ2-7; 10 positions match TRBD2. The trim removed 7 bases at V and 3 bases at J, leaving 7 bases unmatched. Per germline, CDR1 SGHRS and CDR2 YFSETQ. The CDR3 is 14 residues long. The CDR3 region is CASCTSGDVYEQYF. CDR3 in DNA: TGCGCCAGCTGCACTAGCGGGGATGTCTACGAGCAGTACTTC.

This chain joins TRBV10-1 and TRBJ2-3; tentative D call: TRBD2 (5 bases). Germline V lookup: CDR1 WNHNN, CDR2 SYGVQD (reference sequence). With 0 bases removed from V and 1 base from J, the gap between germline ends came to 23 bases. The CDR3 extends over 20 amino acids. In DNA, the CDR3 is TGCGCCAGCAGTGAGTCAGGGTATGCGGGCCTGGGCTTACGCACAGATACGCAGTATTTT. Translated, it gives CASSESGYAGLGLRTDTQYF.

The rearrangement uses TRBV19 and TRBJ2-7; possibly TRBD2 for D (6 bases). The CDR3 has 15 amino acids. Trimming left V 11 bases short and J 1 base short, with 21 bases between. CDR1 LNHDA and CDR2 SQIVND come from the germline V gene (reference sequence). The CDR3 bases are TGTGCCTGGAGTGTTCCCCTAGCGTTATCCTACGAGCAGTACTTC. Protein: CAWSVPLALSYEQYF.

V usage is TRBV10-3 and J usage is TRBJ1-2; 9 bases map to TRBD1. CDR3 length: 19 amino acids. Germline trimming cut 1 base from V and 1 base from J; bases unmatched to any gene: 13. CDR1 ENHRY and CDR2 SYGVKD come from the germline V gene. The CDR3 region is CAISELPGGQGPDNYGYTF. The DNA of the CDR3 is TGTGCCATCAGTGAGTTACCAGGGGGACAGGGCCCTGATAACTATGGCTACACCTTC.

This rearrangement joins TRBV15 to TRBJ1-2; D call uncertain. Trimming removed 0 bases at V and 8 bases at J, with 10 bases between. Germline CDR1 LNHNV, CDR2 YYDKDF (reference sequence). The CDR3 covers 13 residues. Here the CDR3 reads CATSREVLKGYTF. The CDR3 region has the DNA TGTGCCACCAGCAGAGAAGTGCTCAAGGGCTACACCTTC.

A few counts support this clonotype. The CDR3 here is CASSRLTGLGSPLHF. For the CDR3, the DNA is TGTGCCAGCAGCCGATTGACAGGGTTGGGTTCACCCCTCCACTTT. V is TRBV28 and J is TRBJ1-6; 7 bases fit TRBD1. CDR3 size: 15 residues. The germline CDR1 and CDR2 sequences are MDHEN and SYDVKM. After removal of 6 bases from V and 9 bases from J, the junction contained 11 bases not matched to a gene.

The table lists this clonotype with many counts. The chain uses TRBV19 and TRBJ2-7; D is perhaps TRBD1 or TRBD2 (5 bases each). The CDR3 covers 14 residues. Germline V gives CDR1 LNHDA, CDR2 SQIVND (reference sequence). V was cut by 4 bases and J by 5 bases, with 15 bases left in between. The CDR3 here is CASSTGTEIHEQYF. The CDR3 DNA reads TGTGCCAGTAGTACCGGGACGGAGATCCACGAGCAGTACTTC.

The table lists this clonotype with a few counts. The chain has TRBV7-6 and TRBJ2-7; D remains unclear. Germline V gene lookup returns CDR1 SGHVS and CDR2 FNYEAQ. The CDR3 covers 14 residues. The V end lost 5 bases, the J end lost 0 bases, and 11 bases lay between the germline ends. The CDR3 here is CASSPTDFSYEQYF. CDR3 DNA sequence: TGTGCCAGCAGCCCAACTGATTTCTCCTACGAGCAGTACTTC.

The chain couples TRBV2 to TRBJ1-2; 10 bases agree with TRBD1. From germline, CDR1 is SNHLY and CDR2 FYNNEI. The V gene end was trimmed by 6 bases and the J gene end by 7 bases; junction bases not matched to a gene: 5. There are 13 residues in the CDR3. CDR3 nucleotide sequence: TGTGCCAGCAGCTACGGGACAGGGGTTGGCTACACCTTC. It yields the protein CASSYGTGVGYTF.

Only a few counts were recorded for this clonotype. CDR3 in DNA: TGTGCCAGCAGCTTAGCCGGGACAGCGAATTCACCCCTCCACTTT. Translated, it gives CASSLAGTANSPLHF. The rearrangement uses TRBV7-3 and TRBJ1-6; 7 bases agree with TRBD1. This CDR3 spans 15 amino acids. The germline CDR1 and CDR2 sequences are SGHTA and FQGTGA. The J segment lost 7 bases and the V segment lost 2 bases, leaving 5 bases of the junction unmatched.

The chain links TRBV2 to TRBJ2-5; 7 bases align to TRBD1. Germline CDR1 is SNHLY and CDR2 is FYNNEI. This CDR3 region has 14 residues. Trimming took 6 bases from V and 2 from J; bases not matched to a gene: 6. As DNA, the CDR3 is TGTGCCAGCAGCGGGACAGAGCCTCAAGAGACCCAGTACTTC. Encoded protein: CASSGTEPQETQYF.